A selection of T cell receptor beta chains follows, all from one sample in a study of T cells in Graves' hyperthyroidism and ophthalmopathy. TCRdb used MiXCR to reprocess the multiplex PCR reads, holding one entry per CDR3 protein. The sample consists of 200,000 to 250,000 distinct CDR3 sequences, 15% to 20% of them appearing once. The sequenced material came from blood. The source is a man aged 45-65 years with Graves' hyperthyroidism. The CDR3 runs from the conserved cysteine through the conserved F or W. Each record gives: V gene, D gene, clone size, J gene, CDR3 protein, CDR3 DNA. D genes are given only for firm matches. A row's size may be missing; if present it is once, few, many or a size class.

V: TRBV27; D: -; size: few; J: TRBJ2-2; CDR3: CASSSLTSWENTGELFF; DNA: TGTGCCAGCAGTTCCTTGACTAGTTGGGAGAACACCGGGGAGCTGTTTTTT
V: TRBV20-1; D: -; size: -; J: TRBJ2-2; CDR3: CSAFRPRETGELVF; DNA: TGCAGTGCCTTCCGACCCAGGGAGACCGGGGAGCTGGTTTTT
V: TRBV7-8; D: TRBD1; size: many; J: TRBJ1-2; CDR3: CASSLEGANYGYTF; DNA: TGTGCCAGCAGCTTAGAGGGGGCGAACTATGGCTACACCTTC
V: TRBV10-3; D: -; size: -; J: TRBJ2-2; CDR3: CATLGAGELFF; DNA: TGTGCCACCCTGGGGGCCGGGGAGCTGTTTTTT
V: TRBV12-3/TRBV12-4; D: TRBD2; size: few; J: TRBJ2-2; CDR3: CASSPGRAWELFF; DNA: TGTGCCAGCAGCCCAGGGAGGGCCTGGGAGCTGTTTTTT
V: TRBV5-5; D: TRBD2; size: many; J: TRBJ2-1; CDR3: CASSLSGRSYNEQFF; DNA: TGTGCCAGCAGCCTAAGCGGGAGGAGTTACAATGAGCAGTTCTTC
V: TRBV5-6; D: TRBD2; size: -; J: TRBJ2-1; CDR3: CASSLYAGVYNEQFF; DNA: TGTGCCAGCAGCTTGTACGCGGGAGTCTACAATGAGCAGTTCTTC
V: TRBV28; D: TRBD2; size: many; J: TRBJ2-7; CDR3: CASSPPRSSGRNYEQYF; DNA: TGTGCCAGCAGTCCCCCCCGGAGTAGCGGGAGGAACTACGAGCAGTACTTC
V: TRBV15; D: -; size: few; J: TRBJ1-2; CDR3: CATAGGAEGYTF; DNA: TGTGCCACCGCCGGGGGGGCGGAGGGCTACACCTTC
V: TRBV5-1; D: -; size: many; J: TRBJ2-1; CDR3: CASSLAGLPNEQFF; DNA: TGCGCCAGCAGCTTGGCTGGACTCCCCAATGAGCAGTTCTTC
V: TRBV20-1; D: TRBD1; size: many; J: TRBJ1-5; CDR3: CSALDRGSNQPQHF; DNA: TGCAGTGCTCTCGACAGGGGCAGCAATCAGCCCCAGCATTTT
V: TRBV20-1; D: TRBD1; size: many; J: TRBJ2-1; CDR3: CSAGPGQGWASSYNEQFF; DNA: TGCAGTGCTGGACCGGGACAGGGGTGGGCCAGCTCCTACAATGAGCAGTTCTTC
V: TRBV19; D: -; size: few; J: TRBJ1-1; CDR3: CASSIGSYKNTEAFF; DNA: TGTGCCAGTAGTATAGGTTCATATAAGAACACTGAAGCTTTCTTT
V: TRBV7-3; D: TRBD2; size: few; J: TRBJ2-3; CDR3: CASSPVVAGVDTQYF; DNA: TGTGCCAGCAGCCCGGTGGTAGCGGGAGTAGATACGCAGTATTTT
V: TRBV7-9; D: -; size: once; J: TRBJ2-7; CDR3: CASSLSRVGAYEQYF; DNA: TGTGCCAGCAGCTTAAGTAGGGTGGGAGCCTACGAGCAGTACTTC
V: TRBV11-2; D: -; size: few; J: TRBJ1-2; CDR3: CASSLVRGRDYGYTF; DNA: TGTGCCAGCAGCTTAGTGAGGGGGAGGGACTATGGCTACACCTTC
V: TRBV19; D: -; size: few; J: TRBJ2-5; CDR3: CASSMRGRAQYF; DNA: TGTGCCAGTAGTATGCGGGGAAGGGCCCAGTACTTC
V: TRBV20-1; D: TRBD1; size: -; J: TRBJ2-7; CDR3: CSATHFRDSLYEQYF; DNA: TGCAGTGCTACTCATTTCCGGGACAGCCTCTACGAGCAGTACTTC
V: TRBV28; D: -; size: -; J: TRBJ2-7; CDR3: CASRSDGDLDEQYF; DNA: TGTGCCAGCAGGTCGGACGGAGACTTGGACGAGCAGTACTTC
V: TRBV2; D: TRBD2; size: many; J: TRBJ2-7; CDR3: CASSAQRESYEQYF; DNA: TGTGCCAGCAGTGCACAGCGGGAGTCCTACGAGCAGTACTTC
V: TRBV7-9; D: TRBD1; size: many; J: TRBJ2-5; CDR3: CASSSSRTGGRETQYF; DNA: TGTGCCAGCAGCTCGTCCCGGACAGGGGGCCGGGAGACCCAGTACTTC
V: TRBV20-1; D: -; size: many; J: TRBJ2-3; CDR3: CSSREKTTDTQYF; DNA: TGCAGTTCGAGGGAGAAAACCACAGATACGCAGTATTTT
V: TRBV4-1; D: -; size: -; J: TRBJ1-2; CDR3: CASSHPWTAQRDGYTF; DNA: TGCGCCAGCAGCCATCCGTGGACAGCTCAGCGGGATGGCTACACCTTC
V: TRBV20-1; D: -; size: many; J: TRBJ2-3; CDR3: CSARDRISTDTQYF; DNA: TGCAGTGCTAGAGATCGTATAAGCACAGATACGCAGTATTTT
V: TRBV20-1; D: -; size: -; J: TRBJ2-1; CDR3: CSAREGLGLKEQFF; DNA: TGCAGTGCTAGAGAGGGACTGGGTTTAAAAGAGCAGTTCTTC
V: TRBV7-3; D: TRBD1; size: -; J: TRBJ1-2; CDR3: CASSEDRASSYGYTF; DNA: TGTGCCAGCAGCGAAGACAGGGCCTCCTCCTATGGCTACACCTTC
V: TRBV5-1; D: -; size: -; J: TRBJ2-6; CDR3: CASSLVQSGANVLTF; DNA: TGCGCCAGCAGCTTGGTCCAGTCTGGGGCCAACGTCCTGACTTTC
V: TRBV6-4; D: TRBD2; size: few; J: TRBJ2-1; CDR3: CASSDGTSSYNEQFF; DNA: TGTGCCAGCAGTGACGGGACTAGCTCCTACAATGAGCAGTTCTTC
V: TRBV18; D: -; size: few; J: TRBJ1-1; CDR3: CASSWKGYTEAFF; DNA: TGTGCCAGCTCGTGGAAGGGCTACACTGAAGCTTTCTTT
V: TRBV12-3/TRBV12-4; D: -; size: many; J: TRBJ2-1; CDR3: CASSFGRGYNEQFF; DNA: TGTGCCAGCAGTTTTGGCAGGGGATACAATGAGCAGTTCTTC
V: TRBV28; D: -; size: many; J: TRBJ1-5; CDR3: CASIQDKSNQPQHF; DNA: TGTGCCAGCATCCAGGACAAAAGCAATCAGCCCCAGCATTTT
V: TRBV20-1; D: -; size: many; J: TRBJ2-7; CDR3: CSAAPSMGRTYEQYF; DNA: TGCAGTGCCGCCCCCTCGATGGGTAGAACCTACGAGCAGTACTTC
V: TRBV18; D: TRBD1; size: many; J: TRBJ2-3; CDR3: CASSPGTGLTDTQYF; DNA: TGTGCCAGCTCACCCGGGACAGGGTTGACAGATACGCAGTATTTT
V: TRBV10-3; D: -; size: few; J: TRBJ1-6; CDR3: CAISESSVRLDSPLHF; DNA: TGTGCCATCAGTGAGTCGTCGGTGCGGTTAGATTCACCCCTCCACTTT
V: TRBV5-1; D: -; size: -; J: TRBJ2-2; CDR3: CASSQNMDTGELFF; DNA: TGCGCCAGCAGCCAAAACATGGACACCGGGGAGCTGTTTTTT
V: TRBV18; D: TRBD1; size: many; J: TRBJ2-3; CDR3: CASSPGQGGDTQYF; DNA: TGTGCCAGCTCACCAGGACAGGGGGGGGATACGCAGTATTTT
V: TRBV3-1; D: -; size: -; J: TRBJ2-5; CDR3: CASSQARGSETQYF; DNA: TGTGCCAGCAGCCAGGCTCGCGGGTCGGAGACCCAGTACTTC
V: TRBV10-3; D: -; size: many; J: TRBJ1-2; CDR3: CAISEGADYGYTF; DNA: TGTGCCATCAGTGAGGGGGCTGACTATGGCTACACCTTC
V: TRBV5-1; D: -; size: few; J: TRBJ2-7; CDR3: CASSITSAYEQYF; DNA: TGCGCCAGCAGCATTACATCAGCCTACGAGCAGTACTTC
V: TRBV11-2; D: TRBD2; size: many; J: TRBJ2-1; CDR3: CASSQPPSGFQGAHNEQFF; DNA: TGTGCCAGCAGCCAACCCCCTAGCGGGTTTCAAGGGGCGCACAATGAGCAGTTCTTC
V: TRBV18; D: -; size: many; J: TRBJ1-2; CDR3: CASSPSGGNYGYTF; DNA: TGTGCCAGCTCACCGAGCGGGGGAAACTATGGCTACACCTTC
V: TRBV20-1; D: -; size: few; J: TRBJ2-5; CDR3: CSASLAVGETQYF; DNA: TGCAGTGCTAGCCTCGCGGTTGGAGAGACCCAGTACTTC
V: TRBV19; D: -; size: -; J: TRBJ2-5; CDR3: CASALGHRREETQYF; DNA: TGTGCCAGTGCTCTCGGACATCGCAGGGAAGAGACCCAGTACTTC
V: TRBV11-2; D: TRBD2; size: -; J: TRBJ2-7; CDR3: CASSFTSGSGDEQYF; DNA: TGTGCCAGCAGCTTTACTAGCGGGAGTGGCGACGAGCAGTACTTC
V: TRBV7-2; D: TRBD1; size: -; J: TRBJ2-7; CDR3: CASSADRGQREQYF; DNA: TGTGCCAGCAGCGCGGACAGGGGGCAACGCGAGCAGTACTTC
V: TRBV12-3/TRBV12-4; D: -; size: many; J: TRBJ2-5; CDR3: CASSLVGHFQETQYF; DNA: TGTGCCAGCAGTTTAGTGGGACACTTCCAAGAGACCCAGTACTTC
V: TRBV24-1; D: TRBD2; size: few; J: TRBJ2-1; CDR3: CATRGLAGNEQFF; DNA: TGTGCCACCAGGGGACTAGCCGGCAATGAGCAGTTCTTC
V: TRBV3-1; D: TRBD1; size: -; J: TRBJ1-4; CDR3: CASSNAGTGLNEKLFF; DNA: TGTGCCAGCAGCAATGCCGGGACAGGTCTAAATGAAAAACTGTTTTTT
V: TRBV5-1; D: -; size: many; J: TRBJ2-7; CDR3: CASSEGPTSYEQYF; DNA: TGCGCCAGCAGCGAGGGACCGACCTCCTACGAGCAGTACTTC
V: TRBV6-4; D: -; size: few; J: TRBJ2-3; CDR3: CASSVTGLLTDTQYF; DNA: TGTGCCAGCAGCGTAACCGGGCTGCTCACAGATACGCAGTATTTT
V: TRBV20-1; D: -; size: many; J: TRBJ2-7; CDR3: CSARGPRDYEQYF; DNA: TGCAGTGCTAGAGGCCCCCGGGACTACGAGCAGTACTTC
V: TRBV28; D: TRBD2; size: -; J: TRBJ2-1; CDR3: CASSLRASGSWGNEQFF; DNA: TGTGCCAGCAGCTTAAGGGCTAGCGGGAGTTGGGGCAATGAGCAGTTCTTC
V: TRBV20-1; D: -; size: -; J: TRBJ2-7; CDR3: CSAREGSSYEQYF; DNA: TGCAGTGCTAGAGAAGGAAGCTCCTACGAGCAGTACTTC
V: TRBV18; D: TRBD2; size: -; J: TRBJ2-7; CDR3: CASSRRTSGRSGEQYF; DNA: TGTGCCAGCTCTCGTAGGACTAGCGGGAGAAGCGGTGAGCAGTACTTC
V: TRBV9; D: TRBD1; size: many; J: TRBJ1-2; CDR3: CASSSGQGPHYGYTF; DNA: TGTGCCAGCAGCTCAGGACAGGGTCCCCACTATGGCTACACCTTC
V: TRBV7-3; D: -; size: many; J: TRBJ2-1; CDR3: CASSLSRSNNEQFF; DNA: TGTGCCAGCAGCTTAAGTCGCTCGAACAATGAGCAGTTCTTC
V: TRBV27; D: -; size: many; J: TRBJ2-5; CDR3: CASRSPSVGQETQYF; DNA: TGTGCCAGCAGATCCCCCTCCGTGGGCCAAGAGACCCAGTACTTC